These 15 T cell receptor beta chains were sequenced from one sample in a study of CD8 T cells in ankylosing spondylitis. TCRdb reprocessed the 5' RACE reads via MiXCR and lists one record per CDR3 protein. This table has about 250,000 distinct CDR3 sequences, roughly 10% appearing once. Sequenced sample: blood, either unsorted or a sorted T cell fraction (not recorded which). Receptor source: a male donor with ankylosing spondylitis or in good health (not recorded which).

This clonotype was seen repeatedly, ten times or more. The gene calls are TRBV6-2 or TRBV6-3 and TRBJ2-3, with 8 positions matching TRBD2. The germline CDR1 and CDR2 sequences are MNHEY and SVGEGT. CDR3 size: 21 residues. The J segment lost 4 bases and the V segment lost 6 bases, leaving 27 bases of the junction unmatched. CDR3 DNA: TGTGCCAGCAGCTCTAGAAGGTGGCGGGAGGCTCGAGATCTAGGGTCAGATACGCAGTATTTT. Encoded protein: CASSSRRWREARDLGSDTQYF.

The rearrangement joins TRBV9 to TRBJ2-7, with TRBD2 matching over 10 bases. V shed 0 bases, J shed 5 bases, and the junction held 8 bases outside the gene matches. The CDR3 is made up of 16 amino acids. Germline CDR1 and CDR2: SGDLS and YYNGEE. CDR3 sequence (DNA): TGTGCCAGCAGCGTAGTACCACTAGCGGGATTCGACGAGCAGTACTTC. Translating it yields CASSVVPLAGFDEQYF.

Many counts were recorded for this clonotype. The chain recombines TRBV7-2 with TRBJ2-3; TRBD2 is a possible D gene (6 bases). V shed 7 bases and J shed 5 bases, with 25 bases lying between them. The CDR3 consists of 17 residues. The V gene's germline CDR1 is SGHTA and CDR2 FQGNSA. CDR3 nucleotide sequence: TGTGCCAGCACCCTGTCGACCCCGGGAGCGGCCGGAGATACGCAGTATTTT. This gives the protein CASTLSTPGAAGDTQYF.

This clonotype has ten or more counts. The chain is built from TRBV25-1 and TRBJ1-6, with D possibly being TRBD1 (5 bases). CDR3 length: 15 amino acids. V was cut by 1 base and J by 7 bases, with 11 bases left in between. CDR1 and CDR2 from the germline V gene are MGHDK and SYGVNS. The CDR3 loop is CASSEFQGRNSPLHF. The CDR3 DNA is TGTGCCAGCAGTGAATTCCAGGGACGGAATTCACCCCTCCACTTT.

This clonotype was seen a few times. The chain joins TRBV12-3 or TRBV12-4 to TRBJ1-2, with a tentative D call TRBD1 (6 bases). This CDR3 region has 15 residues. Trimming pared 6 bases from V and 0 bases from J, leaving 14 bases between. CDR3 DNA sequence: TGTGCCAGCAGAACAGGGACCGCGGCTAACTATGGCTACACCTTC. This codes for CASRTGTAANYGYTF.

This clonotype has only a few counts. The chain links TRBV3-1 to TRBJ1-4, with D possibly TRBD1 on 5 matching bases. V lost 0 bases, J lost 7 bases, and 15 bases lay in between. The CDR3 is 16 amino acids. Germline V gene sequence: CDR1 LGHDT, CDR2 YNNKEL (reference sequence). The chain's CDR3 is CASSQDPGRYGEKLFF. CDR3 DNA: TGTGCCAGCAGCCAAGATCCAGGGCGGTATGGTGAAAAACTGTTTTTT. Full variable domain (remainder filled in from reference TRBV3-1 and TRBJ1-4): DTAVSQTPKYLVTQMGNDKSIKCEQNLGHDTMYWYKQDSKKFLKIMFSYNNKELIINETVPNRFSPKSPDKAHLNLHINSLELGDSAVYFCASSQDPGRYGEKLFFGSGTQLSVL.

This clonotype has ten or more counts. CDR3 in DNA: TGTGCCAGCAGCCCCACGGGGGATTCCACCTACGAGCAGTACTTC. It encodes CASSPTGDSTYEQYF. The chain joins TRBV5-5 to TRBJ2-7, with D possibly being TRBD2 (6 bases). The CDR3 totals 15 residues. Germline CDR1 is SGHKS and CDR2 is YYEKEE (reference sequence). V lost 4 bases and J 2 bases, leaving 16 bases between the germline ends.

J is TRBJ2-7 and V is TRBV18; 9 bases map to TRBD2. V shed 8 bases, J shed 5 bases, and the junction held 13 bases outside the gene matches. The CDR3 has 15 amino acids. Germline V CDR1 and CDR2: KGHSH, LQKENI. The DNA of the CDR3 is TGTGCCAGCGCACTACGGGCGGGAGGGCCTAACGAGCAGTACTTC. As protein: CASALRAGGPNEQYF.

This clonotype showed up just a few times. The rearrangement links TRBV18 to TRBJ2-7; a possible D gene is TRBD2 (6 bases). V lost 3 bases to trimming and J lost 2 bases, with 14 bases between them. Germline CDR1 KGHSH, CDR2 LQKENI. The CDR3 spans 15 residues. CDR3 in amino acids: CASSPPGTPTYEQYF. The CDR3 DNA is TGTGCCAGCTCACCCCCTGGGACTCCTACCTACGAGCAGTACTTC.

This clonotype has a count of ten or more. CDR3 in DNA: TGTGCCAGCAGCTCCCTTAGCGGCCCATCCTACGAGCAGTACTTC. Its protein is CASSSLSGPSYEQYF. The chain employs TRBV7-8 and TRBJ2-7; D is perhaps TRBD2 (6 bases). The germline V and J ends were trimmed by 4 bases and 1 base, with 14 bases remaining between them. Germline loops: CDR1 SGHVS, CDR2 FQNEAQ. This CDR3 contains 15 residues. The variable domain in full, completed from reference TRBV7-8 and TRBJ2-7, reads GAGVSQSPRYKVAKRGQDVALRCDPISGHVSLFWYQQALGQGPEFLTYFQNEAQLDKSGLPSDRFFAERPEGSVSTLKIQRTQQEDSAVYLCASSSLSGPSYEQYFGPGTRLTVT.

This clonotype was found many times. Sequence at one end of the junction differs from germline and may be a read error. The V call is TRBV10-3, the J call TRBJ1-1; a weak D match, TRBD1 (6 bases). CDR1 is ENHRY and CDR2 is SYGVKD in the germline V gene. This CDR3 contains 14 residues. The CDR3 sequence is CAISEGGGGTEAFF. The CDR3 bases are TGTGCCATCAGTGAAGGGGGTGGGGGCACTGAAGCATTCTTT.

At least ten counts were recorded for this clonotype. The chain combines TRBV12-3 or TRBV12-4 with TRBJ2-5; 8 nucleotides match TRBD2. The length of the CDR3 is 15 residues. V lost 4 bases, J lost 2 bases, and 6 bases stayed unmatched. The CDR3 reads CASSWILADQETQYF. As DNA, the CDR3 is TGTGCCAGCAGTTGGATACTAGCGGATCAAGAGACCCAGTACTTC.

This clonotype was recorded many times. CDR3 region: CASSEFGGPLTQYF. The CDR3 coding sequence is TGTGCCAGCAGTGAATTCGGCGGGCCACTGACCCAGTACTTC. The rearrangement uses TRBV2 and TRBJ2-5, with TRBD2 as a possible D gene (5 bases). This CDR3 is 14 amino acids long. CDR1 SNHLY and CDR2 FYNNEI come from the germline V gene. Deletions cut 2 bases from V and 7 bases from J, with 14 bases between.

This clonotype was picked up many times. The V gene is TRBV12-3 or TRBV12-4, the J gene TRBJ2-1, with D tentatively TRBD1 or TRBD2 (5 bases each). V was cut by 6 bases and J by 1 base, with 10 bases left in between. The CDR3 runs to 14 residues. The CDR3 sequence is CASRGPRSYNEQFF. CDR3 DNA: TGTGCCAGCAGGGGACCGAGGTCCTACAATGAGCAGTTCTTC.

The table lists this clonotype with many counts. This chain joins TRBV3-1 and TRBJ2-5; the D is unclear. V was trimmed by 0 bases and J by 5 bases, leaving 7 bases between them. This CDR3 is built from 13 residues. CDR1 and CDR2 (germline): LGHDT, YNNKEL (reference sequence). CDR3 in amino acids: CASSQDSVETQYF. In DNA form, the CDR3 reads TGTGCCAGCAGCCAAGATTCCGTCGAGACCCAGTACTTC.